This TCR beta chain was found in a study of cytomegalovirus exposure and HLA in healthy donors. Study-wide background: A prior study identified some 100 million unique TCR beta sequences from some 180 million T cells. Drawn from HLA-typed donors, 83 million or so unique TCRs were held in an early data release. Findings and limits, study-wide: Cytomegalovirus status was reportedly diagnosed by the classifier with high specificity and sensitivity. Overall, about 160 TCR beta chains were annotated as cytomegalovirus-associated.

About this clone: Antigen unknown.

Primers included in the PCR were 60 Vbeta and 13 Jbeta primers. Repertoires were generated with immunoSEQ multiplex PCR, while TCRdb's copy carries only in-frame clones and drops some. The sample yields roughly 110,000 clones, over 75% seen once. The CDR3 totals 14 residues. The sample was PBMCs. This sequence originates from a middle-aged man in good health and CMV-seropositive. The chain is built from TRBV12-1 and TRBJ2-7; the table calls TRBD2, which could not be checked here. TRBV12-1 is a known pseudogene. The CDR3 loop is CASSFIHRGYEQYF. Here the CDR3 DNA reads TGTGCCAGCAGCTTTATCCATAGAGGATACGAGCAGTACTTC.